Listed below are T cell receptor beta chains from one sample, sequenced in a study of shared clonotypes between healthy human individuals. Assay: immunoSEQ multiplex PCR; the TCRdb copy retains only in-frame clones and omits some. The sample carries around 580,000 clones, about 98% recorded once. Input material: naive CD8+ T cells sorted from blood. These receptors came from a man aged 30 to 39 in good health. CDR3s include the opening cysteine and the closing phenylalanine or tryptophan. The order of the fields is clone size, V gene, J gene, D gene, CDR3 DNA, CDR3 protein. A D gene is named only where the DNA matches it firmly. Clone size is stated in some rows and not others, as once, few, many or a class when expanded.

>.|TRBV27|TRBJ2-3|.
TGTGCCAGCAGTTTATCTTTATACAATACGCAGTATTTT
CASSLSLYNTQYF
>.|TRBV7-9|TRBJ2-5|.
TGTGCCAGCAGTCCTGACTGGGAGACCCAGTACTTC
CASSPDWETQYF
>.|TRBV7-9|TRBJ2-3|TRBD2
TGTGCCAGCAGCCAAGGACTAGTCTCAACAGATACGCAGTATTTT
CASSQGLVSTDTQYF
>.|TRBV6-1|TRBJ2-7|.
TGTGCCAGCAGAGATCGGAGGAGCTCCTACGAGCAGTACTTC
CASRDRRSSYEQYF
>.|TRBV4-3|TRBJ1-5|.
TGCGCCAGCAGCCAGGACATAACCGGGACATTGAATCAGCCCCAGCATTTT
CASSQDITGTLNQPQHF
>.|TRBV2|TRBJ2-3|.
TGTGCCAGCAGTGAAGCGCTGGCAGATACGCAGTATTTT
CASSEALADTQYF
>.|TRBV6-5|TRBJ2-7|.
TGTGCCAGCAGTTACTCACCTAGGACCTCCTACGAGCAGTACTTC
CASSYSPRTSYEQYF
>.|TRBV27|TRBJ2-7|.
TGTGCCAGCAGGCAGACGAGCAACGAGCAGTACTTC
CASRQTSNEQYF
>.|TRBV9|TRBJ1-1|.
TGTGCCAGCAGCGGAGGTGGGGCAAACACTGAAGCTTTCTTT
CASSGGGANTEAFF
>.|TRBV10-2|TRBJ2-5|.
TGCGCCAGCAGTACCCCCCCGACACGGCTTTTGGAGACCCAGTACTTC
CASSTPPTRLLETQYF
>.|TRBV19|TRBJ2-6|.
TGTGCCAGTAGTACACCAGAGGTAAACTCTGGGGCCAACGTCCTGACTTTC
CASSTPEVNSGANVLTF
>.|TRBV19|TRBJ2-7|TRBD2
TGTGCCAGTAGTTCCGGGACTAGCGGCTACGAGCAGTACTTC
CASSSGTSGYEQYF
>.|TRBV6-6|TRBJ2-1|TRBD1
TGTGCCACCGGGGACAGGGCCTACAATGAGCAGTTCTTC
CATGDRAYNEQFF
>.|TRBV13|TRBJ2-3|.
TGTGCCAGCAGCAACAGTCCAACCGGCACAGATACGCAGTATTTT
CASSNSPTGTDTQYF
>.|TRBV15|TRBJ2-7|.
TGTGCCACCAGCAGAGCGGGAAGCTGGACCCCCTACGAGCAGTACTTC
CATSRAGSWTPYEQYF
>.|TRBV10-3|TRBJ2-3|TRBD2
TGTGCCATCAGTGAGTCGTCGGAGGCTAGCGGGGCCACAGATACGCAGTATTTT
CAISESSEASGATDTQYF
>.|TRBV5-4|TRBJ2-7|.
TGTGCCAGCAGCGGGCAGGGTACGATCTACGAGCAGTACTTC
CASSGQGTIYEQYF
>.|TRBV27|TRBJ2-1|.
TGTGCCAGCAGCTTTGGACAGACCTCCTACAATGAGCAGTTCTTC
CASSFGQTSYNEQFF
>.|TRBV5-1|TRBJ2-3|.
TGCGCCAGCAGCCCTGAAATCCGGACCATAGGGAGCACAGATACGCAGTATTTT
CASSPEIRTIGSTDTQYF
>.|TRBV5-5|TRBJ2-2|.
TGTGCCAGCAGTCTTTCGGGAAACACCGGGGAGCTGTTTTTT
CASSLSGNTGELFF
>.|TRBV11-2|TRBJ2-3|.
TGTGCCAGCAGCTCCAGAAGGACTAGCACAGATACGCAGTATTTT
CASSSRRTSTDTQYF
>.|TRBV11-2|TRBJ2-3|TRBD2
TGTGCCAGCAGCTTCACGGCTAGCGGGCCGAGCACAGATACGCAGTATTTT
CASSFTASGPSTDTQYF
>.|TRBV2|TRBJ1-3|.
TGTGCCTCACAGGGACATCTCTCTGGAAACACCATATATTTT
CASQGHLSGNTIYF
>.|TRBV7-9|TRBJ2-6|.
TGTGCCAGCAGCTCCATACGGATGCTACAAACTGGGGCCAACGTCCTGACTTTC
CASSSIRMLQTGANVLTF
>once|TRBV11-2|TRBJ2-7|.
TGTGCCAGCAGTTTCGGGACCGGTCTCTACGAGCAGTACTTC
CASSFGTGLYEQYF
>.|TRBV7-8|TRBJ2-3|.
TGTGCCAGCAGCTTACCGGGTAGGGGGTCGTTTGAAACAGATACGCAGTATTTT
CASSLPGRGSFETDTQYF
>.|TRBV4-3|TRBJ1-1|.
TGCGCCAGCAGCCAAGATTCAGGGTACACTGAAGCTTTCTTT
CASSQDSGYTEAFF
>.|TRBV5-1|TRBJ2-6|.
TGCGCCAGCAGCTCCACCACCCAGGGGTCCAACGTCCTGACTTTC
CASSSTTQGSNVLTF
>.|TRBV27|TRBJ1-1|.
TGTGCCAGCAGTTTATTCGGGGACCTAACGAACACTGAAGCTTTCTTT
CASSLFGDLTNTEAFF
>.|TRBV9|TRBJ1-1|TRBD1
TGTGCCAGCAGCGTAGTTGGGACAGGGGGCTCTGAAGCTTTCTTT
CASSVVGTGGSEAFF
>.|TRBV4-1|TRBJ2-2|.
TGCGCCAGCAGCCAAGCGAGTCAGCTAAGCGCCGGGGAGCTGTTTTTT
CASSQASQLSAGELFF
>.|TRBV19|TRBJ2-7|.
TGTGCCAGTAGCCAAGTCGGGGGTGTCTACGAGCAGTACTTC
CASSQVGGVYEQYF